Listed below are T cell receptor beta chains from one sample, sequenced in a study of blood T cell repertoires in COVID-19. The method was immunoSEQ multiplex PCR; TCRdb's version includes in-frame clones alone and lacks a portion of them. The table lists 53,000 or so clones, around three quarters of them singletons, with about 3.5% in the top ten. Sample: peripheral blood. The receptors derive from a man in his fifties or sixties with acute or convalescent COVID-19. The CDR3 runs from the conserved cysteine through the conserved F or W. D genes are given only for firm matches. Not all rows give a size; the values are once, few, many and, for expanded clones, a class.

size: NA
D: NA
J: TRBJ1-5
V: TRBV10-3
DNA: TGTGCCATCAGTGGAGGGCTGGTCCCAAATCAGCCCCAGCATTTT
CDR3: CAISGGLVPNQPQHF

size: NA
D: NA
J: TRBJ2-7
V: TRBV11-2
DNA: TGTGCCAGCAGCCCCGGGTGGGGGGTCGAGCAGTACTTC
CDR3: CASSPGWGVEQYF

size: NA
D: NA
J: TRBJ1-1
V: TRBV2
DNA: TGTGCCAGCAGTGACAACAGGGACACTGAAGCTTTCTTT
CDR3: CASSDNRDTEAFF

size: NA
D: TRBD2
J: TRBJ2-5
V: TRBV28
DNA: TGTGCCAGCACCCTTGGGGGGAGGGGCGAGACCCAGTACTTC
CDR3: CASTLGGRGETQYF

size: NA
D: NA
J: TRBJ2-7
V: TRBV28
DNA: TGTGCCAGCAGTTTGGAACAGGTGGGCTACGAGCAGTACTTC
CDR3: CASSLEQVGYEQYF

size: once
D: NA
J: TRBJ1-3
V: TRBV28
DNA: TGTGCCAGCAGTCTTTATCGGGGTAACCTGGGTGGAAACACCATATATTTT
CDR3: CASSLYRGNLGGNTIYF

size: NA
D: NA
J: TRBJ2-5
V: TRBV4-3
DNA: TGCGCCAGCAGCCAAGATAGGGAGGAGACCCAGTACTTC
CDR3: CASSQDREETQYF

size: NA
D: NA
J: TRBJ2-4
V: TRBV7-2
DNA: TGTGCCAGCTCCGAGGGAGCCAAAAACATTCAGTACTTC
CDR3: CASSEGAKNIQYF

size: NA
D: TRBD1
J: TRBJ2-1
V: TRBV7-9
DNA: TGTGCCAGCAGCTTAGAGCCGGGACAGGGTGACAATGAGCAGTTCTTC
CDR3: CASSLEPGQGDNEQFF

size: NA
D: TRBD2
J: TRBJ2-1
V: TRBV10-1
DNA: TGCGACGAGCAATACCCCCCGGGACTAGCGGGAGTGTCGTCCTACAATGAGCAGTTCTTC
CDR3: CDEQYPPGLAGVSSYNEQFF

size: NA
D: NA
J: TRBJ2-2
V: TRBV19
DNA: TGTGCCAGTAGCTCTATCGGTGAGGGAACCGGGGAGCTGTTTTTT
CDR3: CASSSIGEGTGELFF

size: NA
D: NA
J: TRBJ1-1
V: TRBV4-3
DNA: TGCGCCAGCAGCCAAGAAGTTCGAACGGGAGGTTTCTTT
CDR3: CASSQEVRTGGFF

size: NA
D: NA
J: TRBJ2-1
V: TRBV24-1
DNA: TGTGCCACCAGTGATCCTAGGGGTGGTTACAATGAGCAGTTCTTC
CDR3: CATSDPRGGYNEQFF

size: once
D: TRBD1
J: TRBJ1-1
V: TRBV28
DNA: TGTGCCAGCAGTGTGCAGGGGGCTAGGGGATACACTGAAGCTTTCTTT
CDR3: CASSVQGARGYTEAFF

size: NA
D: NA
J: TRBJ2-5
V: TRBV3-1/TRBV3-2
DNA: TGTGCCAGCAGCCAAGTCACCAGCGGGCCATACTTC
CDR3: CASSQVTSGPYF

size: NA
D: TRBD1
J: TRBJ1-2
V: TRBV3-1/TRBV3-2
DNA: TGTGCCAGCAGCAAGGACAGGAGGCTGAACTATGGCTACACCTTC
CDR3: CASSKDRRLNYGYTF

size: once
D: NA
J: TRBJ1-1
V: TRBV6-6
DNA: TGTGCCAGCCGCCAGGTACCTTTGAACACTGAAGCTTTCTTT
CDR3: CASRQVPLNTEAFF

size: NA
D: NA
J: TRBJ2-1
V: TRBV21-1
DNA: TGTGCCAGCAGACGCCGTGCGAACTCCTACAATGAGCAGTTCTTC
CDR3: CASRRRANSYNEQFF

size: NA
D: NA
J: TRBJ1-4
V: TRBV9
DNA: TGTGCCAGCAGACTCCCCATGGGCTTTTTTTTTGGAACTAATGAAAAACTGTTTTTT
CDR3: CASRLPMGFFFGTNEKLFF

size: few
D: NA
J: TRBJ1-5
V: TRBV4-1
DNA: TGCGCCAGCAGCCCCCGGCAGGACTATAGCAATCAGCCCCAGCATTTT
CDR3: CASSPRQDYSNQPQHF

size: NA
D: NA
J: TRBJ2-3
V: TRBV5-1
DNA: TGCGCCAGCAGCGCCGCGACAGATACGCAGTATTTT
CDR3: CASSAATDTQYF

size: NA
D: TRBD2
J: TRBJ2-1
V: TRBV7-9
DNA: TGTGCCAGCAGCGACGGGGGGGTTAATGAGCAGTTCTTC
CDR3: CASSDGGVNEQFF

size: few
D: TRBD1
J: TRBJ2-1
V: TRBV6-5
DNA: TGTGCCAGCAGAAGTGACAGGGCACGGGGTAATGAGCAGTTCTTC
CDR3: CASRSDRARGNEQFF

size: few
D: NA
J: TRBJ1-6
V: TRBV25-1
DNA: TGTGCCAGCAGTGACCGGGACTTTCGTCCCCTCCACTTT
CDR3: CASSDRDFRPLHF

size: NA
D: NA
J: TRBJ2-5
V: TRBV7-2
DNA: TGTGCCAGCAGCCGAGACTACCCAGAGACCCAGTACTTC
CDR3: CASSRDYPETQYF

size: NA
D: NA
J: TRBJ2-1
V: TRBV18
DNA: TGTGCCAGCTCCCTCGGGAATGAGCAGTTCTTC
CDR3: CASSLGNEQFF

size: NA
D: NA
J: TRBJ2-3
V: TRBV24-1
DNA: TGTGCCACCAGTGATTCCGGGGGAGGCTCCACAGATACGCAGTATTTT
CDR3: CATSDSGGGSTDTQYF

size: few
D: NA
J: TRBJ1-2
V: TRBV15
DNA: TGTGCCACCAGCCCCTGGCGGGGCTATGGCTACACCTTC
CDR3: CATSPWRGYGYTF

size: NA
D: TRBD1
J: TRBJ1-5
V: TRBV28
DNA: TGTGCCACCAGACAGGGGCCAGGGTCTCAGCCCCAGCATTTT
CDR3: CATRQGPGSQPQHF

size: NA
D: NA
J: TRBJ1-1
V: TRBV7-9
DNA: TGTGCCAGCGCTGGGGGACAACTGGCTTTCTTT
CDR3: CASAGGQLAFF

size: NA
D: TRBD2
J: TRBJ2-3
V: TRBV7-9
DNA: TGTGCCAGCAGCTTCGGACTAGCGAGCACAGATACGCAGTATTTT
CDR3: CASSFGLASTDTQYF

size: NA
D: TRBD1
J: TRBJ2-7
V: TRBV30
DNA: TGTGCCTGGAGTAGACAGGGTACCTACGAGCAGTACTTC
CDR3: CAWSRQGTYEQYF

size: few
D: NA
J: TRBJ1-5
V: TRBV27
DNA: TGTGCCAGCAGCGTAACAGGCAATCAGCCCCAGCATTTT
CDR3: CASSVTGNQPQHF

size: NA
D: TRBD1
J: TRBJ1-4
V: TRBV28
DNA: TGTGCCAGCAGTTTCCAGGGGGGTGACGGTGAAAAACTGTTTTTT
CDR3: CASSFQGGDGEKLFF

size: NA
D: NA
J: TRBJ1-1
V: TRBV7-9
DNA: TGTGCCAGCAGCTTAGCGTCTTCAGGAGCTTTCTTT
CDR3: CASSLASSGAFF

size: NA
D: TRBD1
J: TRBJ1-5
V: TRBV28
DNA: TGTGCCAGCAGTTTATGGGTGGGACAGGGGATAGATAGCAATCAGCCCCAGCATTTT
CDR3: CASSLWVGQGIDSNQPQHF